This TCR beta chain came from a study of identifying expanded T cells in peripheral blood (dated by TCRdb to the late 2010s). About the study as a whole: Four technical replicates, made by sequencing separate aliquots from the same pool of genomic DNA, were compared pairwise.

Study-wide conclusions, independent of this receptor: Approximately 1.2 differentially abundant clones were flagged by the binomial model between technical replicates, whereas about 16 and 20 were flagged over approximately two weeks and four weeks, respectively. The beta-binomial model significantly reduced the number of clones called differentially abundant and the false-positive rate across all healthy-donor time intervals. In all healthy donors, the variance in clone template counts between samples taken around 14 days apart rose significantly as total template count increased. The authors expected that over much longer intervals, such as months to years, biological variance in healthy repertoires might increase even further.

Trimming at the junction amounts to 3 bases on V and 2 bases on J, and the germline ends lie 12 bases apart. The CDR3 goes from the cysteine to the phenylalanine over 15 residues. Only CDR3 DNA remains: 45 bases, in frame from the first base. Based on the germline V gene (reference sequence), the CDR1 and CDR2 sequences are LNHDA and SQIVND. No immune events, such as infections, were documented for the healthy donors during the collection period. To calibrate time-dependent variance in a beta-binomial model of T-cell clone differential abundance, blood repertoires from healthy donors were used as a training cohort. The training cohort was composed of around ten healthy donors, 3 female and 7 male. On average the donors were about 45 years old, and their ages spanned roughly 29 to 64 years. Whole blood from each healthy donor was obtained from a commercial supplier and was collected at three time points roughly 14 days apart. For immunosequencing, genomic DNA was extracted from unsorted whole blood.

On this clone: The antigen it recognizes is unknown. Base quality data are lacking; no much larger clone is found one base away.

TCRbeta CDR3 regions were profiled with the immunoSEQ Assay using bias-controlled multiplex PCR amplification of genomic DNA. Per the source publication's procedure: The absolute abundance of each unique TCRbeta CDR3 region was quantified after sequences were collapsed and filtered. Differential abundance was tested with two models: a binomial (Fisher-equivalent) model and a beta-binomial model that adds time-dependent variance fitted from healthy donors. Any clone with fewer than 5 combined templates was excluded, and a clone was called differentially abundant if its Benjamini-Hochberg FDR was below 0.01. Using the form v = (b*log(k)+a)^2, the beta-binomial variance was modeled as a function of the total template count across the two samples. Held by TCRdb, this immuneACCESS table contains in-frame sequences only and omits some clones. Under half of the omission traces to an unresolved V gene where checked; the cause of the rest is unknown. That table supplies the V and J calls and clone size; D and trimming were determined from the DNA. Recorded for this sample are some 93,000 clones; 88% of them occurred a single time. Approximately 5.2% of the sample is taken by the ten largest.

The rearrangement joined TRBV19 to TRBJ2-3; no D gene is confidently identified. The specimen sequenced was blood. This TCR was recovered from a person between 18 and 75 years old in good health. The CDR3 protein is CASSMGGAHTDTQYF. The sequenced DNA is TGTGCCAGTAGTATGGGCGGTGCCCACACAGATACGCAGTATTTT.